The source of this T cell receptor beta chain is a study of radiotherapy plus CTLA-4 blockade in lung cancer. About the research overall: An objective response was seen in about a sixth of patients, and disease control in around 31%. Study results and limitations: In blood, tumor-derived TCR clones expanded after radiotherapy plus ipilimumab.

Regarding this clone: The target antigen is unknown.

The CDR3 runs to 15 residues. Trimming took off 0 bases at V and 1 base at J, with 10 bases between the two ends. Germline V CDR1 and CDR2: SGDLS, YYNGEE. Measured with immunoSEQ multiplex PCR; TCRdb has only the in-frame clones, and not every one. The sample has over 80,000 clones, 85% to 90% seen once. Sequenced here: peripheral blood, sampled from a patient treated with radiotherapy plus ipilimumab. This clonotype was sampled from a human donor with non-small cell lung cancer that progressed on radiotherapy plus ipilimumab. V is TRBV9 and J is TRBJ1-1, with D possibly being TRBD1 (5 bases). The CDR3 is CASSVASGGNTEAFF. The CDR3 bases are TGTGCCAGCAGCGTAGCCAGCGGGGGGAACACTGAAGCTTTCTTT.